A single sample gave rise to the 30 T cell receptor beta chains below, sequenced in a study of CD8 T cells in cerebrospinal fluid in Alzheimer's disease. Reanalyzing the 10x single-cell sequencing reads, TCRdb keeps one entry per CDR3 protein, without DNA. The sample's table shows some 1,000 distinct CDR3 sequences. Sequenced sample: cerebrospinal fluid. The source is a human donor in good health.

This clonotype is deemed medium-sized by its frequency. This chain uses TRBV6-1 with TRBJ2-3. Germline CDR1 is MNHNS and CDR2 is SASEGT. This CDR3 region has 14 residues. CDR3 sequence: CASSESGITDTQYF.

Measured by frequency, this clonotype is large. The genes are TRBV12-3 or TRBV12-4 and TRBJ1-2. This CDR3 has 12 residues. The CDR3 is CASRSTVGGYTF.

This clonotype is medium-sized by frequency. This chain uses TRBV5-1 with TRBJ1-1. The CDR3 runs to 14 residues. Germline V gene sequence: CDR1 SGHRS, CDR2 YFSETQ. This CDR3 is CASSLRVGNTEAFF.

Judged by frequency, this clonotype is large. The chain combines TRBV19 with TRBJ1-5; TCRdb names TRBD1, which stays unverified in the absence of DNA. The germline V gene encodes CDR1 LNHDA and CDR2 SQIVND (reference sequence). CDR3 size: 16 residues. CDR3 residues: CASSMGPGTGNQPQHF.

This clonotype is labeled medium-sized based on frequency. Here the CDR3 reads CASSLVSGQGVSSGNTIYF. The rearrangement uses TRBV5-1 and TRBJ1-3; TCRdb lists TRBD1, though no DNA is available to test this call. CDR1 is SGHRS, CDR2 YFSETQ, per germline. The CDR3 spans 19 residues.

The gene calls are TRBV6-1 and TRBJ1-1. The CDR3 spans 13 residues. Germline assignment: CDR1 MNHNS and CDR2 SASEGT. The CDR3 protein is CASRRAEYTEAFF.

According to its frequency, this clonotype is large. The J gene is TRBJ2-3, the V gene TRBV7-2; no DNA is available, so the TRBD1 call from TCRdb remains unchecked. Germline V gives CDR1 SGHTA, CDR2 FQGNSA. The length of the CDR3 is 14 residues. CDR3 protein: CASSPGASTDTQYF.

This clonotype is classed as large by frequency. The V and J genes are TRBV5-1 and TRBJ2-5; TCRdb names TRBD1, which stays unverified in the absence of DNA. CDR1 and CDR2 from the germline V gene are SGHRS and YFSETQ. The CDR3 extends over 16 amino acids. CDR3 sequence reads: CASSESGTGGAETQYF.

This clonotype is labeled medium-sized based on frequency. V and J are TRBV2 and TRBJ1-6; as DNA is missing, the TRBD1 call by TCRdb cannot be tested. The CDR3 has 13 amino acids. CDR1 and CDR2 from the germline V gene are SNHLY and FYNNEI. The CDR3 sequence: CASRTGGNSPLHF.

This clonotype is deemed medium-sized by its frequency. The chain carries TRBV19 and TRBJ1-5. CDR1 is LNHDA, CDR2 SQIVND, per germline (reference sequence). CDR3 length: 12 amino acids. CDR3 region: CASRDSNQPQHF.

This clonotype registers medium-sized by frequency. The chain employs TRBV5-1 and TRBJ2-2; TCRdb calls TRBD1, which cannot be checked without DNA. CDR3 length: 14 amino acids. The germline V gene has CDR1 SGHRS and CDR2 YFSETQ. This chain's CDR3 is CASKGAVNTGELFF.

Judged by frequency, this clonotype is medium-sized. The gene calls are TRBV28 and TRBJ2-3. The CDR3 totals 13 residues. CDR1 and CDR2 (germline): MDHEN, SYDVKM. The CDR3 loop reads CASSWLRQDTQYF.

Judged by frequency, this clonotype is medium-sized (0.01 to 0.1%). The V and J genes are TRBV5-1 and TRBJ2-7; TCRdb lists TRBD2, though no DNA is available to test this call. Germline V lookup: CDR1 SGHRS, CDR2 YFSETQ. The CDR3 is 15 amino acids. CDR3 loop: CASSPGTNFVYEQYF.

This clonotype is called medium-sized (0.01 to 0.1%) based on its frequency. This sequence joins TRBV20-1 and TRBJ2-1; TCRdb gives TRBD2 as the D gene, but with no DNA this cannot be confirmed. The CDR3 totals 15 residues. Germline assignment: CDR1 DFQATT and CDR2 SNEGSKA (reference sequence). The CDR3 sequence is CSAIPTSGFDNEQFF.

Measured by frequency, this clonotype is medium-sized. The chain recombines TRBV2 with TRBJ1-6; checking the TCRdb D call of TRBD1 is not possible without DNA. The CDR3 runs to 16 residues. Germline V lookup: CDR1 SNHLY, CDR2 FYNNEI. The CDR3 protein is CASISPGTASMGSLHF.

Measured by frequency, this clonotype is medium-sized. This CDR3 is CASSLATLGEQYF. The chain combines TRBV5-5 with TRBJ2-7. The CDR3 extends over 13 amino acids. CDR1 and CDR2 from the germline V gene are SGHKS and YYEKEE (reference sequence).

Judged by frequency, this clonotype is medium-sized (0.01 to 0.1%). The chain is built from TRBV3-1 and TRBJ1-1. Germline V gives CDR1 LGHDT, CDR2 YNNKEL (reference sequence). The CDR3 spans 14 residues. The CDR3 loop reads CASSQEASLSEAFF.

Frequency places this clonotype as medium-sized (0.01 to 0.1%). The V gene is TRBV27, the J gene TRBJ1-5. This CDR3 spans 15 amino acids. CDR1 and CDR2 from the germline V gene are MNHEY and SMNVEV (reference sequence). CDR3 amino acids: CASRSGGLTNQPQHF.

This clonotype shows up as large by frequency. The chain couples TRBV20-1 to TRBJ2-7; as DNA is missing, the TRBD1 call by TCRdb cannot be tested. CDR3 length: 14 amino acids. The V gene's germline CDR1 is DFQATT and CDR2 SNEGSKA (reference sequence). CDR3 protein: CSARGLGASYEQYF.

Its frequency marks this clonotype as medium-sized. The chain couples TRBV19 to TRBJ2-7. Per the germline V gene, CDR1 is LNHDA and CDR2 is SQIVND (reference sequence). CDR3 length equals 12 residues. This CDR3 reads CASSVGSYEQYF.

Measured by frequency, this clonotype is medium-sized. The chain recombines TRBV20-1 with TRBJ1-6; TCRdb's D call, TRBD1, is unchecked because there is no DNA. This CDR3 has 16 residues. Germline V gives CDR1 DFQATT, CDR2 SNEGSKA (reference sequence). CDR3 region: CSARGTGDGVNSPLHF.

This clonotype counts as medium-sized by frequency. The CDR3 reads CASSMAGANTEAFF. The chain recombines TRBV25-1 with TRBJ1-1; the D gene TCRdb calls, TRBD1, cannot be checked with no DNA. Looked up from germline, CDR1 is MGHDK and CDR2 is SYGVNS. This CDR3 has 14 residues.

This clonotype ranks as large in terms of frequency. V gene TRBV18 combines with J gene TRBJ1-5. CDR3 length: 14 amino acids. In germline, CDR1 is KGHSH, CDR2 LQKENI. CDR3 amino acids: CASSPQGLDQPQHF.

This clonotype ranks as large (0.1 to 1%) in terms of frequency. This sequence joins TRBV7-9 and TRBJ1-1; with no DNA, the TCRdb D assignment of TRBD1 cannot be verified. The CDR3 extends over 13 amino acids. Germline V gene sequence: CDR1 SEHNR, CDR2 FQNEAQ (reference sequence). This CDR3 reads CASQLPGDTEAFF. The whole variable domain, remainder taken from reference TRBV7-9 and TRBJ1-1, is DTGVSQNPRHKITKRGQNVTFRCDPISEHNRLYWYRQTLGQGPEFLTYFQNEAQLEKSRLLSDRFSAERPKGSFSTLEIQRTEQGDSAMYLCASQLPGDTEAFFGQGTRLTVV.

This clonotype is identified as medium-sized from frequency. This rearrangement joins TRBV29-1 to TRBJ2-6; with no DNA, the TCRdb D assignment of TRBD2 cannot be verified. The CDR3 totals 16 residues. Looked up from germline, CDR1 is SQVTM and CDR2 is ANQGSEA. The CDR3 reads CSVEDPAASGANVLTF.

This clonotype is classed as medium-sized (0.01 to 0.1%) by frequency. The chain combines TRBV20-1 with TRBJ1-1; the TCRdb call, TRBD1, lacks DNA for checking. The CDR3 totals 12 residues. Germline CDR1 and CDR2: DFQATT and SNEGSKA (reference sequence). CDR3 in amino acids: CSARVPGTEAFF.

The V call is TRBV12-3 or TRBV12-4, the J call TRBJ2-3; as DNA is missing, the TRBD2 call by TCRdb cannot be tested. The CDR3 spans 16 residues. CDR3 protein: CASSPPREGSTDTQYF.

Judged by frequency, this clonotype is large. The chain is built from TRBV20-1 and TRBJ1-4. Germline loops: CDR1 DFQATT, CDR2 SNEGSKA (reference sequence). The CDR3 is 12 amino acids. CDR3 region: CSGRMVNEKLFF.

Measured by frequency, this clonotype is medium-sized. The genes are TRBV28 and TRBJ2-1; absent DNA, TCRdb's TRBD1 call cannot be checked. CDR1 is MDHEN and CDR2 is SYDVKM in the germline V gene. The length of the CDR3 is 15 residues. This CDR3 reads CASSLPGEANNEQFF.

This clonotype is identified as medium-sized (0.01 to 0.1%) from frequency. This CDR3 reads CASSLPRRRTEAFF. The chain has TRBV28 and TRBJ1-1. Germline assignment: CDR1 MDHEN and CDR2 SYDVKM. CDR3 length: 14 residues.